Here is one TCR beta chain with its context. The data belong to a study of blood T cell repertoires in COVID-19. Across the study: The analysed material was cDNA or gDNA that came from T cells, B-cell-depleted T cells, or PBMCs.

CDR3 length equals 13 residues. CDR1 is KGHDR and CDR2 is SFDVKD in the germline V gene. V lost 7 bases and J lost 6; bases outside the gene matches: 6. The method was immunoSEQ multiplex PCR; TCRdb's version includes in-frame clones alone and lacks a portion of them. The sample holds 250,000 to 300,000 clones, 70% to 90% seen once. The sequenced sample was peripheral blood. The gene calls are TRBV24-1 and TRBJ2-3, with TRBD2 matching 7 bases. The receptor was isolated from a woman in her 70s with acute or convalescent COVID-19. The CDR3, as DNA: TGTGCCACCAGGGCTAGCGGTAGGGATACGCAGTATTTT. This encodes CATRASGRDTQYF.